The 17 T cell receptor beta chains below all came from one sample that was sequenced in a study of Tregs in tolerant kidney transplant recipients. TCRdb's table, derived via immunoSEQ multiplex PCR, lists solely in-frame clones and lacks some. The sample has 100,000 to 150,000 clones, around 91% seen once; the top ten hold approximately 0.59%. The sample was CD4+ T cells from blood. The receptors come from a human donor in good health.

The chain carries TRBV5-6 and TRBJ1-2; perhaps TRBD1 as D (6 bases). The CDR3 has 14 amino acids. CDR1 is SGHDT and CDR2 is YYEEEE in the germline V gene. V was shortened by 6 bases and J by 8 bases, with 20 bases between the two germline ends. DNA of the CDR3: TGTGCCAGCACCGGACCCACAGGGCGGTTAGGCTACACCTTC. It specifies CASTGPTGRLGYTF. Variable domain in full (rest from reference TRBV5-6 and TRBJ1-2): DAGVTQSPTHLIKTRGQQVTLRCSPKSGHDTVSWYQQALGQGPQFIFQYYEEEERQRGNFPDRFSGHQFPNYSSELNVNALLLGDSALYLCASTGPTGRLGYTFGSGTRLTVV.

The chain employs TRBV18 and TRBJ1-4; D possibly corresponds to TRBD1 (6 bases). The V end lost 5 bases, the J end lost 2 bases, and 6 bases lay between the germline ends. Germline V gene data show CDR1 as KGHSH and CDR2 as LQKENI. The CDR3 loop spans 13 amino acids. The CDR3 DNA reads as TGTGCCAGCTCAACAGGGACTAATGAAAAACTGTTTTTT. Amino acid sequence: CASSTGTNEKLFF.

The rearrangement links TRBV6-5 to TRBJ2-2; D unclear. Germline V gene lookup returns CDR1 MNHEY and CDR2 SVGAGI. CDR3 length: 16 residues. V lost 0 bases, J lost 0 bases, and 8 bases lay in between. The CDR3 protein is CASSYSGSANTGELFF. Here the CDR3 DNA reads TGTGCCAGCAGTTACTCTGGGTCGGCGAACACCGGGGAGCTGTTTTTT.

J is TRBJ2-5 and V is TRBV5-1, with TRBD2 matching over 7 bases. There are 13 residues in the CDR3. Germline CDR1 and CDR2: SGHRS and YFSETQ. J gave up 5 bases and V 4 bases, and 5 bases lay outside the gene matches. The CDR3 here is CASSEAGRETQYF. CDR3 DNA sequence: TGCGCCAGCAGCGAAGCGGGAAGGGAGACCCAGTACTTC.

The V and J genes are TRBV2 and TRBJ2-2, with unresolved D. The V end was cut by 7 bases, the J end by 7 bases, with 10 bases between. The CDR3 length is 12 residues. Germline-derived CDR1 and CDR2 are SNHLY and FYNNEI. This CDR3 reads CASTALGGELFF. DNA of the CDR3: TGTGCCAGCACCGCACTGGGCGGGGAGCTGTTTTTT. The full variable domain, completed using reference TRBV2 and TRBJ2-2, is EPEVTQTPSHQVTQMGQEVILRCVPISNHLYFYWYRQILGQKVEFLVSFYNNEISEKSEIFDDQFSVERPDGSNFTLKIRSTKLEDSAMYFCASTALGGELFFGEGSRLTVL.

The gene calls are TRBV6-5 and TRBJ2-1, with D unresolved. Trimming removed 6 bases at V and 2 bases at J, with 11 bases between. This CDR3 spans 14 amino acids. The germline V gene has CDR1 MNHEY and CDR2 SVGAGI. The CDR3, as DNA: TGTGCCAGCAGCCTTTACGGACCCTACAATGAGCAGTTCTTC. It is translated as CASSLYGPYNEQFF.

The chain couples TRBV5-1 to TRBJ2-5; D not resolved. Germline values: CDR1 SGHRS, CDR2 YFSETQ. The CDR3 loop spans 15 amino acids. Trimming took 0 bases from V and 2 from J, leaving 11 bases between them. CDR3 DNA: TGCGCCAGCAGCTTGGCAGTGGAAGCGCAAGAGACCCAGTACTTC. Protein sequence: CASSLAVEAQETQYF. The full variable domain, in which reference TRBV5-1 and TRBJ2-5 provide the parts outside the CDR3, is KAGVTQTPRYLIKTRGQQVTLSCSPISGHRSVSWYQQTPGQGLQFLFEYFSETQRNKGNFPGRFSGRQFSNSRSEMNVSTLELGDSALYLCASSLAVEAQETQYFGPGTRLLVL.

V usage is TRBV7-9 and J usage is TRBJ1-3; TRBD1 aligns across 7 bases. The trim removed 4 bases at V and 2 bases at J, leaving 8 bases unmatched. In germline, CDR1 is SEHNR, CDR2 FQNEAQ (reference sequence). The CDR3 is 16 residues long. CDR3 nucleotides: TGTGCCAGCAGCTCCCTTCGGGACAGCGCTGGAAACACCATATATTTT. This encodes CASSSLRDSAGNTIYF.

The chain has TRBV5-6 and TRBJ2-2; 9 bases match TRBD1. The CDR3 sequence is 14 residues long. V lost 2 bases, J lost 9 bases, and 5 bases stayed unmatched. CDR1 and CDR2 from the germline V gene are SGHDT and YYEEEE. CDR3 amino acids: CASSLTGGVWELFF. The CDR3 region has the DNA TGTGCCAGCAGCTTAACAGGGGGCGTTTGGGAGCTGTTTTTT.

The CDR3 DNA follows: TGCGCCAGCAGCACCTGGACTAGCGGCACGACCCCTTACGAGCAGTACTTC. It translates to CASSTWTSGTTPYEQYF. V and J are TRBV5-1 and TRBJ2-7, with 10 bases aligning to TRBD2. V was clipped by 4 bases and J by 4 bases; unmatched bases: 14. Germline CDR1 is SGHRS and CDR2 is YFSETQ. CDR3 length: 17 residues. Based on the CDR3 plus reference TRBV5-1 and TRBJ2-7, the full variable domain is KAGVTQTPRYLIKTRGQQVTLSCSPISGHRSVSWYQQTPGQGLQFLFEYFSETQRNKGNFPGRFSGRQFSNSRSEMNVSTLELGDSALYLCASSTWTSGTTPYEQYFGPGTRLTVT.

The chain employs TRBV15 and TRBJ1-1; 7 bases are shared with TRBD1. Per germline, CDR1 LNHNV and CDR2 YYDKDF (reference sequence). This CDR3 comprises 14 residues. Unmatched junction bases numbered 2, after V lost 0 bases and J lost 4 bases. The CDR3 loop reads CATSRDRGITEAFF. CDR3 DNA: TGTGCCACCAGCAGAGACAGGGGGATCACTGAAGCTTTCTTT. The full variable domain, rest sourced from reference TRBV15 and TRBJ1-1, is DAMVIQNPRYQVTQFGKPVTLSCSQTLNHNVMYWYQQKSSQAPKLLFHYYDKDFNNEADTPDNFQSRRPNTSFCFLDIRSPGLGDTAMYLCATSRDRGITEAFFGQGTRLTVV.

This chain joins TRBV2 and TRBJ2-1; 12 positions agree with TRBD2. The ends lost 9 bases at V and 3 bases at J; junction bases unmatched: 3. This CDR3 contains 14 residues. Germline V CDR1 and CDR2: SNHLY, FYNNEI. CDR3 coding DNA: TGTGCCAGTAGACTAGCGGGAGTCTACAATGAGCAGTTCTTC. Amino acids: CASRLAGVYNEQFF.

The count of this clone is one. This chain uses TRBV2 with TRBJ2-7; D ambiguous. This CDR3 spans 15 amino acids. The germline V and J ends were trimmed by 6 bases and 1 base, with 16 bases remaining between them. Germline-derived CDR1 and CDR2 are SNHLY and FYNNEI. In DNA form, the CDR3 reads TGTGCCAGCAGATACAGCCAAGTTAAATCCTACGAGCAGTACTTC. Protein: CASRYSQVKSYEQYF.

The chain combines TRBV18 with TRBJ1-4, with 7 bases aligning to TRBD1. The V segment lost 3 bases and the J segment 2 bases; nucleotides outside the gene matches: 6. CDR3 size: 16 residues. Per germline, CDR1 KGHSH and CDR2 LQKENI. DNA for the CDR3: TGTGCCAGCTCACCCACCAGACAGGGCACTAATGAAAAACTGTTTTTT. As protein: CASSPTRQGTNEKLFF. Together with reference TRBV18 and TRBJ1-4, the CDR3 gives the full variable domain: NAGVMQNPRHLVRRRGQEARLRCSPMKGHSHVYWYRQLPEEGLKFMVYLQKENIIDESGMPKERFSAEFPKEGPSILRIQQVVRGDSAAYFCASSPTRQGTNEKLFFGSGTQLSVL.

The V and J genes are TRBV5-4 and TRBJ2-1; 7 bases are shared with TRBD2. Trimming cost V 3 bases and J 4 bases; bases outside gene matches: 10. Germline-derived CDR1 and CDR2 are SGHNT and YYREEE (reference sequence). This CDR3 is built from 16 residues. CDR3 DNA: TGTGCCAGCAGCTCCTCAGCGGGACCACAATACAATGAGCAGTTCTTC. This codes for CASSSSAGPQYNEQFF.

The table lists this clone with a count of one. The gene calls are TRBV2 and TRBJ1-1; D remains unclear. Germline V gene sequence: CDR1 SNHLY, CDR2 FYNNEI. V gave up 4 bases and J gave up 5 bases, with 11 bases separating them. The CDR3 consists of 13 residues. CDR3 nucleotides: TGTGCCAGCAGTGCGGTCGGTGGAACTGAAGCTTTCTTT. It translates to CASSAVGGTEAFF.

This clone was picked up one time. This chain links TRBV5-3 with TRBJ1-2, with D unresolved. TRBV5-3 is filed as an ORF, its function uncertain. V gave up 4 bases and J gave up 8 bases, with 24 bases separating them. This CDR3 is 16 amino acids long. CDR3 nucleotides: TGTGCCAGAAGCCCAGTACGTGGGAGGCGGACGAGCGGCTACACCTTC. Translated, it gives CARSPVRGRRTSGYTF.